Below, 19 T cell receptor beta chains from the same sample are listed, as sequenced in a study of blood T cell repertoires in COVID-19. TCRdb keeps only in-frame clones here, not all; method: immunoSEQ multiplex PCR. The table lists about 270,000 clones, around 89% of them singletons. The specimen sequenced was PBMCs or T cells enriched from blood (not recorded which). These receptors all stem from a woman aged 50 to 60 who had recovered from COVID-19.

This clone came up a few times. The rearrangement links TRBV28 to TRBJ1-4; a possible D gene is TRBD1 (6 bases). The CDR3 consists of 15 residues. Per the germline V gene, CDR1 is MDHEN and CDR2 is SYDVKM. V was pared by 3 bases and J by 7 bases, with 15 bases between. The CDR3 nucleotides read TGTGCCAGCAGTTTGTCGATGACAGGTCGTGAAAAACTGTTTTTT. Its protein product is CASSLSMTGREKLFF.

This rearrangement joins TRBV20-1 to TRBJ1-1, with unresolved D. Trimming shortened V by 6 bases and J by 4 bases, and 9 bases separated the two germline ends. CDR1 is DFQATT, CDR2 SNEGSKA, per germline (reference sequence). This CDR3 contains 11 residues. The CDR3 loop reads CSAQEVTEAFF. Written as DNA, the CDR3 is TGCAGTGCGCAGGAGGTCACTGAAGCTTTCTTT.

The genes are TRBV7-6 and TRBJ2-2; TRBD2 aligns across 7 bases. CDR1 and CDR2 (germline): SGHVS, FNYEAQ. The length of the CDR3 is 15 residues. J gave up 5 bases and V 5 bases, and 8 bases lay outside the gene matches. The CDR3 region is CASSRFQAGTGELFF. As DNA, the CDR3 is TGTGCCAGCAGCCGCTTTCAAGCGGGAACCGGGGAGCTGTTTTTT.

The sample holds one count of this clone. The chain has TRBV18 and TRBJ2-7; 11 bases map to TRBD2. The CDR3 is 16 amino acids. The V and J ends lost 2 bases and 7 bases, in that order; junction bases with no gene match: 10. CDR1 KGHSH and CDR2 LQKENI come from the germline V gene. The CDR3 sequence is CASSPTGGLAGGEQYF. The CDR3 nucleotides read TGTGCCAGCTCACCAACGGGTGGCCTAGCGGGAGGAGAGCAGTACTTC.

About this clone: Other DNA variants within this sample encode the same CDR3. The rearrangement links TRBV3-1 (or the pseudogene TRBV3-2) to TRBJ2-7; 12 positions agree with TRBD2. The CDR3 is 15 amino acids. J was trimmed by 7 bases and V by 0 bases; bases with no gene match: 4. Germline-derived CDR1 and CDR2 are LGHDT and YNNKEL (reference sequence). The CDR3 loop is CASSQDRLAGDEQYF. The CDR3 DNA sequence: TGTGCCAGCAGCCAAGATAGACTAGCGGGAGATGAGCAGTACTTC.

The V and J genes are TRBV27 and TRBJ2-3; 8 bases align to TRBD2. There are 16 residues in the CDR3. CDR1 and CDR2 from the germline V gene are MNHEY and SMNVEV (reference sequence). V gave up 1 base and J gave up 4 bases; unmatched junction bases: 7. CDR3 residues: CASSLWTSPGADTQYF. CDR3 coding DNA: TGTGCCAGCAGTTTATGGACTAGCCCCGGCGCAGATACGCAGTATTTT.

CDR3 in DNA: TGTGCCAGCAGCTTAGCGGGGCAGGCTAATGAAAAACTGTTTTTT. Its translation: CASSLAGQANEKLFF. V gene TRBV7-2 combines with J gene TRBJ1-4; possible D gene TRBD1, 5 bases. CDR1 SGHTA and CDR2 FQGNSA come from the germline V gene. V dropped 0 bases and J dropped 3 bases, with 8 bases sitting between them. The CDR3 spans 15 residues.

The chain joins TRBV4-2 to TRBJ2-2, with 9 bases fitting TRBD2. The V gene end was trimmed by 1 base and the J gene end by 3 bases; junction bases not matched to a gene: 6. Germline V lookup: CDR1 LGHNA, CDR2 YNFKEQ. The CDR3 length is 17 residues. CDR3 nucleotide sequence: TGTGCCAGCAGCCAAGTCGTTAGCGGGAGCGACACCGGGGAGCTGTTTTTT. It is translated as CASSQVVSGSDTGELFF.

This chain connects TRBV5-5 to TRBJ1-5, with no clear D. Germline V gene data show CDR1 as SGHKS and CDR2 as YYEKEE (reference sequence). Trimming took 1 base from V and 3 from J, leaving 8 bases between them. This CDR3 has 14 residues. The CDR3 is CASSLSQDNQPQHF. Here the CDR3 DNA reads TGTGCCAGCAGCTTGTCCCAGGACAATCAGCCCCAGCATTTT.

The V gene is TRBV7-2, the J gene TRBJ2-5; 8 positions match TRBD2. The CDR3 runs to 16 residues. Losses at the gene ends were 4 bases for V and 5 bases for J; bases not matched to a gene: 12. The germline gives CDR1 SGHTA, CDR2 FQGNSA. Here the CDR3 DNA reads TGTGCCAGCAGCTACCATCGAGCGGGAGCAGGGGAGACCCAGTACTTC. Translated: CASSYHRAGAGETQYF.

This chain uses TRBV7-3 with TRBJ2-1; TRBD2 is a possible D gene (6 bases). The V end lost 1 base, the J end lost 8 bases, and 15 bases lay between the germline ends. Germline V gives CDR1 SGHTA, CDR2 FQGTGA. The CDR3 runs to 15 residues. The CDR3 coding sequence is TGTGCCAGCAGCTTAAGGGAGGCGGGATCAGATGAGCAGTTCTTC. This encodes CASSLREAGSDEQFF.

The chain recombines TRBV18 with TRBJ2-1, with TRBD1 identical over 10 bases. Unmatched junction bases numbered 7, after V lost 3 bases and J lost 8 bases. This CDR3 spans 15 amino acids. CDR1 and CDR2 (germline): KGHSH, LQKENI. In nucleotides, the CDR3 is TGTGCCAGCTCACCTGGGACAGGGGCTGGGGATGAGCAGTTCTTC. This gives the protein CASSPGTGAGDEQFF.

The rearrangement joins TRBV27 to TRBJ1-2; TRBD1 might be the D (6 bases). The V gene's germline CDR1 is MNHEY and CDR2 SMNVEV (reference sequence). V was trimmed by 5 bases and J by 10 bases, leaving 11 bases between them. The CDR3 has 11 amino acids. This CDR3 is CASSLQGHYTF. The CDR3 nucleotides are TGTGCCAGCAGTCTCCAGGGACACTACACCTTC.

This chain uses TRBV30 with TRBJ1-2; the D gene is possibly TRBD1 (6 bases). Germline loops: CDR1 GTSNPN, CDR2 SVGIG (reference sequence). The CDR3 runs to 14 residues. V was trimmed by 3 bases and J by 4 bases, leaving 15 bases between them. CDR3 in DNA: TGTGCCTGGAGCGCCGAACAGGGAATCTATGGCTACACCTTC. This sequence encodes CAWSAEQGIYGYTF.

The chain has TRBV30 and TRBJ1-5; 7 bases agree with TRBD1. Trimming took 0 bases from V and 0 from J; bases not matched to a gene: 2. The CDR3 consists of 15 residues. Germline loops: CDR1 GTSNPN, CDR2 SVGIG (reference sequence). This CDR3 is CAWSVGTVSNQPQHF. CDR3 DNA sequence: TGTGCCTGGAGTGTCGGGACAGTTAGCAATCAGCCCCAGCATTTT.

This chain links TRBV4-2 with TRBJ2-5; D is uncertain. The V end was cut by 2 bases, the J end by 4 bases, with 14 bases between. The CDR3 spans 15 residues. CDR1 is LGHNA and CDR2 is YNFKEQ in the germline V gene. The CDR3 DNA is TGTGCCAGCAGCCAACAAGCCCTCGTTCGAGAGACCCAGTACTTC. This codes for CASSQQALVRETQYF.

On this clone itself: Other DNA sequences in this specimen translate into the identical CDR3. This chain links TRBV28 with TRBJ2-1, with 10 bases fitting TRBD2. The CDR3 length is 14 residues. V trimming: 6 bases; J trimming: 7 bases; junction bases outside the gene matches: 6. Germline CDR1 reads MDHEN; CDR2 reads SYDVKM. The chain's CDR3 is CASSPGLAVNEQFF. CDR3 DNA sequence: TGTGCCAGCAGCCCTGGACTAGCGGTAAATGAGCAGTTCTTC.

Comment on this clone: The same CDR3 arises from other DNA sequences in this sample as well. The chain recombines TRBV25-1 with TRBJ2-7, with TRBD2 identical over 9 bases. Per the germline V gene, CDR1 is MGHDK and CDR2 is SYGVNS. The junction had 4 bases not matched to a gene; V was cut back by 4 bases and J by 3 bases. This CDR3 region has 14 residues. CDR3 sequence reads: CASSVGSGSYEQYF. The CDR3 DNA follows: TGTGCCAGCAGTGTGGGTAGCGGGAGCTACGAGCAGTACTTC.

V and J are TRBV28 and TRBJ2-1; D uncertain. The germline V and J ends were trimmed by 5 bases and 4 bases, with 9 bases remaining between them. The CDR3 runs to 13 residues. The germline gives CDR1 MDHEN, CDR2 SYDVKM. CDR3 protein: CASSRQAYNEQFF. For the CDR3, the DNA is TGTGCCAGCAGTCGCCAGGCTTACAATGAGCAGTTCTTC.